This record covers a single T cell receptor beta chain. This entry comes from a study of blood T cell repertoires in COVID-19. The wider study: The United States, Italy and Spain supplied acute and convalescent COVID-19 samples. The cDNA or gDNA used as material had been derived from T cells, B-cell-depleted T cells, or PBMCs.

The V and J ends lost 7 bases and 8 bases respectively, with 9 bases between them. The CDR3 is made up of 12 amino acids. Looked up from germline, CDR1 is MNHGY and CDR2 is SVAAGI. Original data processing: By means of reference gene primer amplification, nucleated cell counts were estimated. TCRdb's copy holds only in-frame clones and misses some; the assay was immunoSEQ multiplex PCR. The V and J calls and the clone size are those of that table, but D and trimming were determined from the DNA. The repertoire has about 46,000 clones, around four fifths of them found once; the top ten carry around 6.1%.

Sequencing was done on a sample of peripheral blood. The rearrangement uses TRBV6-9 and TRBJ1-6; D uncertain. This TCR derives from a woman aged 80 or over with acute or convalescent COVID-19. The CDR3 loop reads CASTTQDSPLHF. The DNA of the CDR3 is TGTGCCAGCACCACTCAGGATTCACCCCTCCACTTT.